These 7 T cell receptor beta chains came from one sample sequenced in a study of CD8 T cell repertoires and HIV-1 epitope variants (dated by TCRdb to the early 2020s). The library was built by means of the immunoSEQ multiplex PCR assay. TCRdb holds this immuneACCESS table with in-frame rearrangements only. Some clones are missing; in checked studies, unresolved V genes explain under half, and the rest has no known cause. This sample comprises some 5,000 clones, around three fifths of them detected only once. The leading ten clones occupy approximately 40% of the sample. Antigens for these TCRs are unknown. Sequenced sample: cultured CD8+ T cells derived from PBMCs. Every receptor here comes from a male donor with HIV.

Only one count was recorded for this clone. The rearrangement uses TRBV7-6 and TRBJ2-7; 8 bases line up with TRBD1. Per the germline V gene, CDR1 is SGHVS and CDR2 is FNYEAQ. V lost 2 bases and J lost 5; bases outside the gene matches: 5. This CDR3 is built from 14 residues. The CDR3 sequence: CASSLTGGIDEQYF. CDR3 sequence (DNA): TGTGCCAGCAGCTTAACAGGGGGTATAGACGAGCAGTACTTC.

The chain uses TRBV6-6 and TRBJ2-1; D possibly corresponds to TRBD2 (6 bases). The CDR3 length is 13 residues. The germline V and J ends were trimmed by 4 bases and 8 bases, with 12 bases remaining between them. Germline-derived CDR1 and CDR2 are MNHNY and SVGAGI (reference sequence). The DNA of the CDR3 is TGTGCCAGCAGTTCCCGGGACTCGGATGAGCAGTTCTTC. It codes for CASSSRDSDEQFF.

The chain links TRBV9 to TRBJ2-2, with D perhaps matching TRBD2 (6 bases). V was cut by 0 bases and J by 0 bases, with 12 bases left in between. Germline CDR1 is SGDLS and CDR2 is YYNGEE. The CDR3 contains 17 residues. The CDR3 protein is CASSVARGGTNTGELFF. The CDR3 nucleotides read TGTGCCAGCAGCGTAGCTAGGGGAGGAACGAACACCGGGGAGCTGTTTTTT.

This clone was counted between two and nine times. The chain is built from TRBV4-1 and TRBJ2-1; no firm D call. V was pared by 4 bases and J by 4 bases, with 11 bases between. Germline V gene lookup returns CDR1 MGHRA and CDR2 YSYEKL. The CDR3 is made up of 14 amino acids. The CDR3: CASSRIGDYNEQFF. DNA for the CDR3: TGCGCCAGCAGCCGTATAGGCGATTACAATGAGCAGTTCTTC.

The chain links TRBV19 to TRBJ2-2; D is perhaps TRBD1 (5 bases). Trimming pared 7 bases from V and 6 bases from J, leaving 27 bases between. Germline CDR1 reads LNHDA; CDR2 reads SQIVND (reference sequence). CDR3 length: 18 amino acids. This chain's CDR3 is CASKVVDMMSWYAGELFF. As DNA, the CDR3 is TGTGCCAGTAAAGTTGTGGACATGATGTCATGGTACGCCGGGGAGCTGTTTTTT.

This CDR3 reads CASSPGNTDTQYF. The DNA for the CDR3 is TGTGCCAGCAGCCCCGGAAACACAGATACGCAGTATTTT. The chain has TRBV11-2 and TRBJ2-3; D is unresolved. V lost 5 bases, J lost 2 bases, and 8 bases lay in between. The V gene's germline CDR1 is SGHAT and CDR2 FQNNGV. The length of the CDR3 is 13 residues.

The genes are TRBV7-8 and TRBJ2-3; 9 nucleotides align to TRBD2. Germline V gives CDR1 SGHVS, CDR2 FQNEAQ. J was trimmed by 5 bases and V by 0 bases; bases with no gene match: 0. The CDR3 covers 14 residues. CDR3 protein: CASSLATSGDTQYF. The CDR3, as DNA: TGTGCCAGCAGCTTAGCGACTAGCGGAGATACGCAGTATTTT.